The 28 T cell receptor beta chains listed next were all sequenced from one sample in a study of Ad26.COV2.S vaccination and SARS-CoV-2 variants. Treatment indicated: roughly 18 received Ad26.COV2.S at low or high dose, single or two shots; about 5 received placebo; per-sample allocation not given. The study sampled participants on day 63 after the first vaccine or placebo injection. Method: immunoSEQ multiplex PCR; TCRdb's copy keeps in-frame clones and lacks some. The sample holds about 410,000 clones, around 91% seen once. This material consisted of peripheral blood, taken in a trial of Ad26.COV2.S vaccine versus placebo. The receptors derive from a person aged 18 to 59 who received the Ad26.COV2.S COVID-19 vaccine or a placebo.

The rearrangement joins TRBV6-5 to TRBJ1-4, with TRBD1 as a possible D gene (5 bases). CDR1 is MNHEY and CDR2 is SVGAGI in the germline V gene. The CDR3 covers 15 residues. The germline V and J ends were trimmed by 2 bases and 2 bases, with 9 bases remaining between them. The CDR3 loop reads CASSYAGATNEKLFF. CDR3 bases: TGTGCCAGCAGTTACGCCGGGGCCACTAATGAAAAACTGTTTTTT.

The chain couples TRBV9 to TRBJ2-1; D ambiguous. Germline CDR1 and CDR2: SGDLS and YYNGEE. The V end lost 0 bases, the J end lost 8 bases, and 12 bases lay between the germline ends. CDR3 length equals 14 residues. The CDR3 DNA reads as TGTGCCAGCAGCGTAGGGCGGCAGGTCTATGAGCAGTTCTTC. It encodes CASSVGRQVYEQFF.

The CDR3 here is CSVDWGTEAFF. CDR3 bases: TGCAGCGTTGATTGGGGGACTGAAGCTTTCTTT. The rearrangement uses TRBV29-1 and TRBJ1-1; perhaps TRBD1 as D (5 bases). Looked up from germline, CDR1 is SQVTM and CDR2 is ANQGSEA. CDR3 length equals 11 residues. The germline V and J ends were trimmed by 3 bases and 5 bases, with 7 bases remaining between them.

J is TRBJ2-2 and V is TRBV9; D perhaps matches TRBD2 (6 bases). V dropped 0 bases and J dropped 6 bases, with 9 bases sitting between them. The length of the CDR3 is 14 residues. Germline V gene sequence: CDR1 SGDLS, CDR2 YYNGEE. The CDR3 nucleotides are TGTGCCAGCAGCGTAGGAGGAGGGCCCGGGGAGCTGTTTTTT. Translation gives CASSVGGGPGELFF.

This clone was observed a few times. V gene TRBV28 combines with J gene TRBJ2-6; D is undetermined. From germline, CDR1 is MDHEN and CDR2 SYDVKM. The CDR3 has 15 amino acids. Between the trimmed V and J ends, which lost 5 bases and 1 base, there was a span of 9 bases. The CDR3 DNA reads as TGTGCCAGCAGTCTGTCAGTATCTGGGGCCAACGTCCTGACTTTC. Its translation is CASSLSVSGANVLTF.

J is TRBJ2-1 and V is TRBV11-1; no definite D call. The CDR3 consists of 15 residues. The germline CDR1 and CDR2 sequences are SGHAT and FQDESV (reference sequence). With 5 bases removed from V and 7 bases from J, the gap between germline ends came to 18 bases. For the CDR3, the DNA is TGTGCCAGCAGCCCTAACCTGGGCGTCAGTAATGAGCAGTTCTTC. It encodes CASSPNLGVSNEQFF.

The chain combines TRBV30 with TRBJ2-7, with 7 bases lining up with TRBD1. V lost 3 bases, J lost 2 bases, and 7 bases stayed unmatched. This CDR3 contains 14 residues. The germline V gene encodes CDR1 GTSNPN and CDR2 SVGIG (reference sequence). In DNA, the CDR3 is TGTGCCTGGAGATTACAGGGGAGCGCCTACGAGCAGTACTTC. Translation: CAWRLQGSAYEQYF.

The chain has TRBV7-8 and TRBJ1-1; D is unresolved. The CDR3 runs to 14 residues. The V gene's germline CDR1 is SGHVS and CDR2 FQNEAQ. Trimming cost V 1 base and J 0 bases, with 6 bases left between them. The CDR3 nucleotides are TGTGCCAGCAGCTTAGGACGGGTGAACACTGAAGCTTTCTTT. This translates into CASSLGRVNTEAFF.

The J gene is TRBJ1-6, the V gene TRBV7-9; no definite D call. CDR3 length: 14 amino acids. Germline lookup yields CDR1 SEHNR and CDR2 FQNEAQ (reference sequence). V was clipped by 5 bases and J by 7 bases, with 12 bases between them. The CDR3 spells CASSRAGPNSPLHF. As DNA, the CDR3 is TGTGCCAGCAGCCGGGCAGGACCAAATTCACCCCTCCACTTT.

J is TRBJ2-1 and V is TRBV30; 9 positions match TRBD2. From germline, CDR1 is GTSNPN and CDR2 SVGIG (reference sequence). V shed 3 bases, J shed 4 bases, and the junction held 7 bases outside the gene matches. The CDR3 runs to 15 residues. CDR3 in DNA: TGTGCCTGGAGGGGGGGTAGCGGGAGTTACAATGAGCAGTTCTTC. Amino acid sequence: CAWRGGSGSYNEQFF.

The CDR3 reads CASSLTGGYGNTIYF. In DNA, the CDR3 is TGCGCCAGCAGCTTGACAGGGGGATACGGAAACACCATATATTTT. The rearrangement uses TRBV5-1 and TRBJ1-3, with 8 bases identical to TRBD1. Per the germline V gene, CDR1 is SGHRS and CDR2 is YFSETQ. With V trimmed by 1 base and J by 4 bases, 4 bases remained unmatched. This CDR3 has 15 residues.

In its sample, this clone was seen a few times. This rearrangement joins TRBV24-1 to TRBJ2-3; 8 bases line up with TRBD1. The trim removed 3 bases at V and 6 bases at J, leaving 13 bases unmatched. The CDR3 runs 17 residues. The germline V gene has CDR1 KGHDR and CDR2 SFDVKD. CDR3 region: CATSDPPRDRQRDTQYF. The CDR3 DNA is TGTGCCACCAGTGATCCGCCCCGGGACAGGCAACGGGATACGCAGTATTTT.

The V gene is TRBV7-8, the J gene TRBJ2-1; TRBD2 is a possible D gene (6 bases). Trimming left V 7 bases short and J 2 bases short, with 15 bases between. Germline V gene lookup returns CDR1 SGHVS and CDR2 FQNEAQ. The CDR3 covers 15 residues. CDR3 residues: CASTELGGTYNEQFF. The CDR3, as DNA: TGTGCCAGCACCGAACTGGGGGGAACCTACAATGAGCAGTTCTTC.

The gene calls are TRBV9 and TRBJ2-5, with D perhaps matching TRBD1 (5 bases). This CDR3 has 14 residues. From germline, CDR1 is SGDLS and CDR2 YYNGEE. With 0 bases removed from V and 5 bases from J, the gap between germline ends came to 11 bases. The CDR3 DNA reads TGTGCCAGCAGCGTAGGCCAGGGTGTTGAGACCCAGTACTTC. Translation: CASSVGQGVETQYF. Full variable domain (missing parts from reference TRBV9 and TRBJ2-5): DSGVTQTPKHLITATGQRVTLRCSPRSGDLSVYWYQQSLDQGLQFLIQYYNGEERAKGNILERFSAQQFPDLHSELNLSSLELGDSALYFCASSVGQGVETQYFGPGTRLLVL.

Here the CDR3 reads CASSLVGLTSSYNEQFF. The CDR3 DNA reads as TGTGCCAGCAGCTTAGTGGGACTTACGAGCTCCTACAATGAGCAGTTCTTC. V and J are TRBV13 and TRBJ2-1, with a possible D match to TRBD2 (6 bases). V gave up 1 base and J gave up 0 bases, with 13 bases separating them. CDR3 length: 17 amino acids. The germline V gene encodes CDR1 PRHDT and CDR2 FYEKMQ (reference sequence).

This clone was seen a handful of times. V gene TRBV29-1 combines with J gene TRBJ2-7; TRBD2 matches 13 bases. The CDR3 has 16 amino acids. The germline CDR1 and CDR2 sequences are SQVTM and ANQGSEA. Losses at the gene ends were 6 bases for V and 7 bases for J; bases not matched to a gene: 15. This CDR3 is CSVAGSGLAGVSEQYF. CDR3 DNA sequence: TGCAGCGTGGCCGGGAGTGGACTAGCGGGAGTATCTGAGCAGTACTTC.

The chain has TRBV28 and TRBJ1-2; D is unclear. The CDR3 extends over 13 amino acids. Germline-derived CDR1 and CDR2 are MDHEN and SYDVKM. Trimming cost V 6 bases and J 1 base, with 9 bases left between them. Written as DNA, the CDR3 is TGTGCCAGCAGGCCCGTCAATAACTATGGCTACACCTTC. Translating gives CASRPVNNYGYTF.

The chain couples TRBV28 to TRBJ2-1; 8 positions match TRBD1. Per the germline V gene, CDR1 is MDHEN and CDR2 is SYDVKM. The CDR3 contains 16 residues. V gave up 8 bases and J gave up 9 bases; unmatched junction bases: 18. CDR3 nucleotides: TGTGCCAGCCGACCACCACTTGGGCAGGGGGCGGGTGAGCAGTTCTTC. As protein: CASRPPLGQGAGEQFF.

This chain joins TRBV5-1 and TRBJ1-1, with 8 bases aligning to TRBD1. There are 16 residues in the CDR3. J lost 0 bases, V lost 4 bases, and 8 bases had no gene match. Per the germline V gene, CDR1 is SGHRS and CDR2 is YFSETQ. The CDR3 DNA sequence: TGCGCCAGCAGCGGACAGGGAGTAAATGTGAACACTGAAGCTTTCTTT. It specifies CASSGQGVNVNTEAFF.

The chain links TRBV29-1 to TRBJ2-1; 9 positions match TRBD2. V was clipped by 4 bases and J by 2 bases; unmatched bases: 6. This CDR3 is built from 15 residues. In germline, CDR1 is SQVTM, CDR2 ANQGSEA. The CDR3 nucleotides are TGCAGCGTTGTTGCGGGAGGGTCCCCCTACAATGAGCAGTTCTTC. Its protein product is CSVVAGGSPYNEQFF.

This chain joins TRBV11-3 and TRBJ2-5; D tentatively reads TRBD1 or TRBD2 (6 bases each). Trimming took 0 bases from V and 5 from J, leaving 13 bases between them. The CDR3 is 15 residues long. The germline V gene encodes CDR1 SGHNT and CDR2 YENEEA. The CDR3 region is CASSLDSGARETQYF. In DNA, the CDR3 is TGTGCCAGCAGCTTAGATTCGGGGGCGCGGGAGACCCAGTACTTC.

The chain carries TRBV4-2 and TRBJ1-4; TRBD1 matches 7 bases. Losses at the gene ends were 0 bases for V and 11 bases for J; bases not matched to a gene: 9. The CDR3 is 15 residues long. CDR1 and CDR2 (germline): LGHNA, YNFKEQ. The CDR3 loop is CASSQDLEGASKLFF. CDR3 sequence (DNA): TGTGCCAGCAGCCAAGATTTGGAGGGGGCCTCGAAACTGTTTTTT.

The gene calls are TRBV2 and TRBJ2-7; D is perhaps TRBD1 (5 bases). Trimming took 7 bases from V and 9 from J, leaving 16 bases between them. The CDR3 loop spans 12 amino acids. Germline CDR1 is SNHLY and CDR2 is FYNNEI. CDR3 residues: CASIYQGRWQYF. CDR3 coding DNA: TGTGCCAGCATTTACCAGGGCCGATGGCAGTACTTC.

V gene TRBV10-3 combines with J gene TRBJ1-2; a possible D gene is TRBD1 (5 bases). This CDR3 is 13 amino acids long. Germline V gives CDR1 ENHRY, CDR2 SYGVKD. V was trimmed by 3 bases and J by 3 bases, leaving 8 bases between them. CDR3 region: CAISERGDYGYTF. In nucleotides, the CDR3 is TGTGCCATCAGTGAAAGGGGTGACTATGGCTACACCTTC.

The chain is built from TRBV9 and TRBJ2-5; 8 bases match TRBD2. This CDR3 spans 13 amino acids. The germline V gene has CDR1 SGDLS and CDR2 YYNGEE. V lost 0 bases to trimming and J lost 7 bases; unmatched junction nucleotides: 2. CDR3 amino acids: CASSVGSGRTQYF. The CDR3 DNA is TGTGCCAGCAGCGTAGGGAGCGGGAGGACCCAGTACTTC.

The chain uses TRBV4-1 and TRBJ1-1; D remains unclear. The CDR3 runs to 15 residues. Germline CDR1 reads MGHRA; CDR2 reads YSYEKL. Trimming removed 0 bases from V and 1 base from J, with 9 bases in between. The CDR3 spells CASSQEDTTNTEAFF. CDR3 DNA: TGCGCCAGCAGCCAAGAAGACACCACGAACACTGAAGCTTTCTTT.

The V call is TRBV10-1, the J call TRBJ2-3; D unresolved. The CDR3 covers 14 residues. CDR1 WNHNN and CDR2 SYGVQD come from the germline V gene (reference sequence). V dropped 2 bases and J dropped 2 bases, with 8 bases sitting between them. CDR3 sequence: CASSESAATDTQYF. The CDR3 region has the DNA TGCGCCAGCAGTGAGAGCGCAGCCACAGATACGCAGTATTTT.

This chain joins TRBV4-1 and TRBJ1-5; the D is unclear. This CDR3 region has 14 residues. Trimming left V 3 bases short and J 3 bases short, with 9 bases between. Germline CDR1 and CDR2: MGHRA and YSYEKL. The CDR3 protein is CASSQGSTNQPQHF. CDR3 nucleotide sequence: TGCGCCAGCAGCCAGGGGAGCACCAATCAGCCCCAGCATTTT.